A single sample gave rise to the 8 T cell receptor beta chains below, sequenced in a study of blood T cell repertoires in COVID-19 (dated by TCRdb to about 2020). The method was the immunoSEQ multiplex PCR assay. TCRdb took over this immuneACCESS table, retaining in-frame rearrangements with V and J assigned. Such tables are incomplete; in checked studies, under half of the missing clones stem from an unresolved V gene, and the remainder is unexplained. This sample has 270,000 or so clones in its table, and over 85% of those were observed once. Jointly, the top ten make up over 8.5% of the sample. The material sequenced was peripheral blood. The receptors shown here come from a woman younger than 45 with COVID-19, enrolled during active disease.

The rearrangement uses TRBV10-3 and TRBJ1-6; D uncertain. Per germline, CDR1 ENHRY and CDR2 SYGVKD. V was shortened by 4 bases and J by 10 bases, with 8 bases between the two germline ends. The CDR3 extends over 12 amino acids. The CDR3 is CAISAGASPLHF. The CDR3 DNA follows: TGTGCCATCAGTGCGGGTGCATCACCCCTCCACTTT.

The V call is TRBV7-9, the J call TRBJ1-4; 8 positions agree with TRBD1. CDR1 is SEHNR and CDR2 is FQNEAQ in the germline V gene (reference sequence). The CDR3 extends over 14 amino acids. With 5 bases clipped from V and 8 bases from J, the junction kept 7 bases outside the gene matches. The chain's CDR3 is CASSHGQGREKLFF. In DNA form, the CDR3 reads TGTGCCAGCAGCCACGGACAGGGAAGAGAAAAACTGTTTTTT.

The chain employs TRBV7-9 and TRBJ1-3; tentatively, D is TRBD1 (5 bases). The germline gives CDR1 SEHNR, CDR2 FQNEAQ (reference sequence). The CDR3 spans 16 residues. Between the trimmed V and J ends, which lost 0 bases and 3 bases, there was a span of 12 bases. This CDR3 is CASSLAGRVDGNTIYF. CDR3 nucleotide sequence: TGTGCCAGCAGCTTAGCGGGCAGGGTTGATGGAAACACCATATATTTT. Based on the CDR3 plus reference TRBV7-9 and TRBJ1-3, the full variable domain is DTGVSQNPRHKITKRGQNVTFRCDPISEHNRLYWYRQTLGQGPEFLTYFQNEAQLEKSRLLSDRFSAERPKGSFSTLEIQRTEQGDSAMYLCASSLAGRVDGNTIYFGEGSWLTVV.

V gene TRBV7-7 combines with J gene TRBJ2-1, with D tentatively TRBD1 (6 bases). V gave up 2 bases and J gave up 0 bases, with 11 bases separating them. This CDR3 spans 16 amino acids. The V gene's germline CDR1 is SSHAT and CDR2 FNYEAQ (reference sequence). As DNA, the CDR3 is TGTGCCAGCAGCTTATTCGTAGGGGGCTCCTACAATGAGCAGTTCTTC. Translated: CASSLFVGGSYNEQFF.

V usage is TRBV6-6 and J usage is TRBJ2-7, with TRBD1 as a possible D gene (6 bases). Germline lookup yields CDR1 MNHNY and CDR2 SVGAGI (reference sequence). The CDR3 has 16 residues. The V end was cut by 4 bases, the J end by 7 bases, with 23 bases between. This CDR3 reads CASSSGWTVGLGEQYF. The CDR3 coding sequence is TGTGCCAGCAGTTCAGGATGGACAGTGGGCCTAGGGGAGCAGTACTTC.

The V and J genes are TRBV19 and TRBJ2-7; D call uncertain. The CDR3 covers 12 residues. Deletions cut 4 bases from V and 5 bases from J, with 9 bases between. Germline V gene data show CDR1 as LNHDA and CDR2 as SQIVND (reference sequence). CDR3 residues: CASSSLGDEQYF. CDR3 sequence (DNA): TGTGCCAGTAGTAGTTTGGGCGACGAGCAGTACTTC. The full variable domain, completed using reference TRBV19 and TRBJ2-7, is DGGITQSPKYLFRKEGQNVTLSCEQNLNHDAMYWYRQDPGQGLRLIYYSQIVNDFQKGDIAEGYSVSREKKESFPLTVTSAQKNPTAFYLCASSSLGDEQYFGPGTRLTVT.

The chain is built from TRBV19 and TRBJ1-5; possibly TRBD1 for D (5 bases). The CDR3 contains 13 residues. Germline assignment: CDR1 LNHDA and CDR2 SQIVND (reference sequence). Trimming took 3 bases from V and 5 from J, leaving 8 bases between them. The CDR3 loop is CASSIREDQPQHF. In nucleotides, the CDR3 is TGTGCCAGTAGTATCAGGGAGGATCAGCCCCAGCATTTT.

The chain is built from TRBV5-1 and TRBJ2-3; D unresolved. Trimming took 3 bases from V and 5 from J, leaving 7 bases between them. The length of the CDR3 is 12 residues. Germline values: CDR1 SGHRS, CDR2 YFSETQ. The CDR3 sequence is CASSSSRDTQYF. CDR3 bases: TGCGCCAGCAGCTCGTCTCGAGATACGCAGTATTTT.